These 13 T cell receptor beta chains were all obtained from the same sample, sequenced in a study of shared clonotypes between healthy human individuals (TCRdb year 2020). The library came from the immunoSEQ multiplex PCR assay. Held by TCRdb, this immuneACCESS table contains in-frame sequences only and omits some clones. Under half of the omission traces to an unresolved V gene where checked; the cause of the rest is unknown. In this sample the table shows a few million clones, 85% to 95% of which occur a single time. The biggest ten clones account for 0.3% to 0.45% of the sample. The sequencing sample was made of naive CD4+ T cells from PBMCs. Explained via the paper, the cell subset or site label denotes: CD45RA+ positively selected. The receptors originated from a man between 18 and 35 years old in good health. Some clones in this sample may be carry-over from other donors' samples.

This clone was counted a single time. V is TRBV7-9 and J is TRBJ2-3; 10 positions match TRBD1. This CDR3 spans 16 amino acids. The junction had 5 bases not matched to a gene; V was cut back by 3 bases and J by 2 bases. Germline values: CDR1 SEHNR, CDR2 FQNEAQ (reference sequence). CDR3 protein: CASSLPGTGDTDTQYF. The CDR3 region has the DNA TGTGCCAGCAGCTTGCCCGGGACAGGGGACACAGATACGCAGTATTTT.

The J gene is TRBJ2-5, the V gene TRBV5-1; D not certain. This CDR3 has 12 amino acids. CDR1 SGHRS and CDR2 YFSETQ come from the germline V gene. V lost 3 bases and J lost 2, with 5 bases in between. CDR3 sequence (DNA): TGCGCCAGCAGCTATGCGCAAGAGACCCAGTACTTC. Its protein product is CASSYAQETQYF. The entire variable domain, with the rest obtained from reference TRBV5-1 and TRBJ2-5, is as follows: KAGVTQTPRYLIKTRGQQVTLSCSPISGHRSVSWYQQTPGQGLQFLFEYFSETQRNKGNFPGRFSGRQFSNSRSEMNVSTLELGDSALYLCASSYAQETQYFGPGTRLLVL.

The J gene is TRBJ1-2, the V gene TRBV19; no firm D call. The V gene's germline CDR1 is LNHDA and CDR2 SQIVND (reference sequence). This CDR3 contains 13 residues. V lost 7 bases and J 4 bases, leaving 13 bases between the germline ends. CDR3: CASIGPMGYGYTF. The CDR3 region has the DNA TGTGCCAGTATCGGTCCGATGGGCTATGGCTACACCTTC.

The V gene is TRBV9, the J gene TRBJ1-2; D not certain. In germline, CDR1 is SGDLS, CDR2 YYNGEE. V lost 0 bases and J 8 bases, leaving 17 bases between the germline ends. CDR3 size: 15 residues. For the CDR3, the DNA is TGTGCCAGCAGCGTAGGGGAGGTCCGCCCGAGAGGCTACACCTTC. Translation: CASSVGEVRPRGYTF.

J is TRBJ2-2 and V is TRBV14; D ambiguous. The CDR3 spans 13 residues. Looked up from germline, CDR1 is SGHDN and CDR2 is FVKESK. Trimming left V 0 bases short and J 9 bases short, with 8 bases between. The CDR3 nucleotides are TGTGCCAGCAGCCAAGATTTGGGAAGGGAGCTGTTTTTT. Amino acid sequence: CASSQDLGRELFF. Variable domain in full (rest from reference TRBV14 and TRBJ2-2): EAGVTQFPSHSVIEKGQTVTLRCDPISGHDNLYWYRRVMGKEIKFLLHFVKESKQDESGMPNNRFLAERTGGTYSTLKVQPAELEDSGVYFCASSQDLGRELFFGEGSRLTVL.

CDR3 in amino acids: CASLSRTGGSTEAFF. DNA of the CDR3: TGTGCCAGCCTCTCTCGGACAGGGGGCTCAACTGAAGCTTTCTTT. The rearrangement joins TRBV2 to TRBJ1-1; 11 bases map to TRBD1. Trimming took 8 bases from V and 5 from J; bases not matched to a gene: 10. Germline V gene data show CDR1 as SNHLY and CDR2 as FYNNEI. The CDR3 runs 15 residues. The entire variable domain, with the rest obtained from reference TRBV2 and TRBJ1-1, is as follows: EPEVTQTPSHQVTQMGQEVILRCVPISNHLYFYWYRQILGQKVEFLVSFYNNEISEKSEIFDDQFSVERPDGSNFTLKIRSTKLEDSAMYFCASLSRTGGSTEAFFGQGTRLTVV.

Of note for this clone: Distinct nucleotide sequences in the sample also encode this CDR3. This chain joins TRBV5-1 and TRBJ2-2; TRBD1 is a possible D gene (6 bases). This CDR3 is built from 14 residues. Germline V gene sequence: CDR1 SGHRS, CDR2 YFSETQ. The V end lost 0 bases, the J end lost 5 bases, and 8 bases lay between the germline ends. Here the CDR3 DNA reads TGCGCCAGCAGCTTGGGGCAGGGGACCGGGGAGCTGTTTTTT. Its translation: CASSLGQGTGELFF.

This chain joins TRBV5-1 and TRBJ1-1, with D possibly being TRBD1 (5 bases). The germline V gene has CDR1 SGHRS and CDR2 YFSETQ. CDR3 length: 15 amino acids. The V gene lost 4 bases and the J gene lost 0 bases, with 13 bases spanning the gap. CDR3 region: CASSPGTDMNTEAFF. Here the CDR3 DNA reads TGCGCCAGCAGCCCAGGGACGGACATGAACACTGAAGCTTTCTTT.

The rearrangement joins TRBV30 to TRBJ1-4; the match to TRBD1 covers 9 bases. Trimming at V came to 2 bases and at J to 6 bases, leaving 7 bases not matched to a gene. The germline CDR1 and CDR2 sequences are GTSNPN and SVGIG (reference sequence). This CDR3 is 15 amino acids long. The CDR3 coding sequence is TGTGCCTGGAGTCGGGGACAGGGCTTTTATGAAAAACTGTTTTTT. Translation: CAWSRGQGFYEKLFF.

The chain uses TRBV7-9 and TRBJ2-7; TRBD1 matches at 10 bases. CDR3 length equals 15 residues. Germline V gene lookup returns CDR1 SEHNR and CDR2 FQNEAQ (reference sequence). Trimming at V came to 5 bases and at J to 4 bases, leaving 8 bases not matched to a gene. The DNA for the CDR3 is TGTGCCAGCAGCCCCCCCGGGACAGGGGATTACGAGCAGTACTTC. Protein sequence: CASSPPGTGDYEQYF.

V gene TRBV11-1 combines with J gene TRBJ2-3; D uncertain. The CDR3 covers 8 residues. Between the trimmed V and J ends, which lost 3 bases and 13 bases, there was a span of 2 bases. CDR1 and CDR2 from the germline V gene are SGHAT and FQDESV (reference sequence). In DNA, the CDR3 is TGTGCCAGCAGCTTTAAGTATTTT. Amino acids: CASSFKYF.

This clone has just one count. This chain connects TRBV5-1 to TRBJ2-2; D is possibly TRBD2 (6 bases). Germline V gives CDR1 SGHRS, CDR2 YFSETQ. The V end lost 7 bases, the J end lost 1 base, and 11 bases lay between the germline ends. The CDR3 spans 14 residues. The CDR3 here is CASRGLMNTGELFF. The CDR3 region has the DNA TGCGCCAGCCGGGGACTTATGAACACCGGGGAGCTGTTTTTT.

This clone was recorded only once. Written as DNA, the CDR3 is TGTGCCACCAGCAGAGATGGTCAGGGTGGTGAAAAACTGTTTTTT. Encoded protein: CATSRDGQGGEKLFF. The gene calls are TRBV15 and TRBJ1-4; perhaps TRBD1 as D (5 bases). The ends were cut back, 0 bases at V and 7 bases at J, with 12 bases in the middle. Germline CDR1 reads LNHNV; CDR2 reads YYDKDF (reference sequence). The CDR3 totals 15 residues.